These 26 T cell receptor beta chains share one sample of origin, sequenced in a study of Ad26.COV2.S vaccination and SARS-CoV-2 variants. The repertoire was sequenced with immunoSEQ multiplex PCR; TCRdb's copy has only in-frame clones and lacks some. The sample has under 600,000 clones; roughly nine tenths are singletons. Treatment: 19 received Ad26.COV2.S at low or high dose, single or two shots; about 5 received placebo; per-sample allocation not given. The samples date from day 63 after the first vaccine or placebo injection. Sequencing used peripheral blood, obtained in a trial of Ad26.COV2.S vaccine versus placebo. These receptors all come from a person between 18 and 60 years old who received the Ad26.COV2.S COVID-19 vaccine or a placebo.

V and J are TRBV19 and TRBJ2-3, with 7 bases aligning to TRBD1. Germline lookup yields CDR1 LNHDA and CDR2 SQIVND (reference sequence). With V trimmed by 4 bases and J by 2 bases, 6 bases remained unmatched. There are 15 residues in the CDR3. The CDR3, as DNA: TGTGCCAGTAGTAAGTCCGGGACAGACACAGATACGCAGTATTTT. Its protein product is CASSKSGTDTDTQYF.

The chain links TRBV6-5 to TRBJ2-2; maybe TRBD2 (5 bases). Germline loops: CDR1 MNHEY, CDR2 SVGAGI. V lost 2 bases to trimming and J lost 5 bases, with 12 bases between them. The CDR3 is 15 amino acids. The CDR3 protein is CASSYNEGATGELFF. For the CDR3, the DNA is TGTGCCAGCAGTTACAATGAGGGAGCGACCGGGGAGCTGTTTTTT.

V gene TRBV18 combines with J gene TRBJ2-1, with TRBD2 as a possible D gene (5 bases). Germline assignment: CDR1 KGHSH and CDR2 LQKENI. This CDR3 comprises 13 residues. The V end lost 5 bases, the J end lost 6 bases, and 11 bases lay between the germline ends. The DNA of the CDR3 is TGTGCCAGCTCATTAGGACTTACCAATGAGCAGTTCTTC. Translation gives CASSLGLTNEQFF.

In this sample, this clone turned up once. The chain joins TRBV28 to TRBJ2-1; 10 positions agree with TRBD2. With V trimmed by 4 bases and J by 6 bases, 9 bases remained unmatched. CDR3 length: 16 amino acids. Germline V gene data show CDR1 as MDHEN and CDR2 as SYDVKM. The CDR3 sequence: CASSSPSGSPVNEQFF. In DNA form, the CDR3 reads TGTGCCAGCAGTTCCCCTAGCGGGAGCCCCGTCAATGAGCAGTTCTTC.

The CDR3 DNA is TGCGCCAGCAGCTTGGAAGGACAGGGGAATGAAAAACTGTTTTTT. Protein: CASSLEGQGNEKLFF. The chain joins TRBV5-1 to TRBJ1-4, with 9 positions matching TRBD1. Germline lookup yields CDR1 SGHRS and CDR2 YFSETQ. CDR3 length: 15 amino acids. J gave up 5 bases and V 0 bases, and 2 bases lay outside the gene matches.

The chain combines TRBV6-4 with TRBJ2-7; maybe TRBD1 (5 bases). Germline V gives CDR1 MRHNA, CDR2 SNTAGT. There are 13 residues in the CDR3. V lost 5 bases to trimming and J lost 0 bases, with 8 bases between them. The CDR3 DNA is TGTGCCAGCAGTCGACAGCTCTCCTACGAGCAGTACTTC. Encoded protein: CASSRQLSYEQYF.

DNA for the CDR3: TGTGCCAGCAGTTTATTTGGACTAGCCTCTCATGAGCAGTTCTTC. Translating it yields CASSLFGLASHEQFF. V gene TRBV28 combines with J gene TRBJ2-1, with 8 bases fitting TRBD2. The CDR3 runs 15 residues. Germline V lookup: CDR1 MDHEN, CDR2 SYDVKM. V shed 1 base and J 8 bases; nucleotides not matched to a gene: 7.

The chain has TRBV5-1 and TRBJ1-2; D not certain. V was clipped by 0 bases and J by 3 bases, with 6 bases between them. The germline CDR1 and CDR2 sequences are SGHRS and YFSETQ. This CDR3 region has 13 residues. CDR3 in DNA: TGCGCCAGCAGCTTGGCGGGAGACTATGGCTACACCTTC. Its protein product is CASSLAGDYGYTF.

This chain connects TRBV9 to TRBJ2-1, with 8 bases fitting TRBD2. V shed 0 bases and J 5 bases; nucleotides not matched to a gene: 4. The CDR3 has 15 amino acids. Per the germline V gene, CDR1 is SGDLS and CDR2 is YYNGEE. This chain's CDR3 is CASSVVGLVNNEQFF. In DNA, the CDR3 is TGTGCCAGCAGCGTAGTGGGACTAGTGAACAATGAGCAGTTCTTC.

V usage is TRBV7-2 and J usage is TRBJ1-2; 7 nucleotides agree with TRBD1. Trimming removed 5 bases from V and 8 bases from J; junction bases left unmatched: 8. This CDR3 region has 13 residues. Germline V gives CDR1 SGHTA, CDR2 FQGNSA. CDR3 nucleotide sequence: TGTGCCAGCAGCCAGCGACAGGGAGGAGGCTACACCTTC. Protein sequence: CASSQRQGGGYTF.

This clone was recorded only once. V gene TRBV7-2 combines with J gene TRBJ2-5, with D possibly being TRBD1 (6 bases). The germline gives CDR1 SGHTA, CDR2 FQGNSA. The length of the CDR3 is 14 residues. V dropped 4 bases and J dropped 5 bases, with 14 bases sitting between them. This CDR3 reads CASSSYNRAETQYF. In DNA form, the CDR3 reads TGTGCCAGCAGCTCATATAACAGGGCTGAGACCCAGTACTTC.

The J gene is TRBJ1-1, the V gene TRBV7-9; TRBD1 matches 8 bases. This CDR3 contains 15 residues. Germline lookup yields CDR1 SEHNR and CDR2 FQNEAQ (reference sequence). The V and J ends lost 5 bases and 0 bases, in that order; junction bases with no gene match: 5. CDR3 residues: CASSPRTGMNTEAFF. In DNA, the CDR3 is TGTGCCAGCAGCCCCAGGACAGGGATGAACACTGAAGCTTTCTTT.

The V and J genes are TRBV6-5 and TRBJ1-1; TRBD1 matches at 7 bases. V shed 6 bases and J 1 base; nucleotides not matched to a gene: 8. CDR3 length equals 15 residues. Looked up from germline, CDR1 is MNHEY and CDR2 is SVGAGI. The CDR3 loop reads CASSADYRGNTEAFF. DNA for the CDR3: TGTGCCAGCAGCGCCGACTACAGGGGGAACACTGAAGCTTTCTTT.

A single count supports this clone. The gene calls are TRBV3-1 (or the pseudogene TRBV3-2) and TRBJ1-2, with 7 positions matching TRBD1. CDR3 length: 14 amino acids. Losses at the gene ends were 5 bases for V and 1 base for J; bases not matched to a gene: 4. CDR1 LGHDT and CDR2 YNNKEL come from the germline V gene (reference sequence). The CDR3 DNA follows: TGTGCCAGCAGCACCCGACAGGGTAACTATGGCTACACCTTC. Its protein product is CASSTRQGNYGYTF.

The gene calls are TRBV6-5 and TRBJ1-4, with TRBD1 as a possible D gene (5 bases). V was pared by 6 bases and J by 5 bases, with 13 bases between. This CDR3 comprises 14 residues. Germline V lookup: CDR1 MNHEY, CDR2 SVGAGI. DNA of the CDR3: TGTGCCAGCAGGAATACAGGAAGAAATGAAAAACTGTTTTTT. Residues: CASRNTGRNEKLFF.

The V gene is TRBV9, the J gene TRBJ1-2; D call uncertain. The ends were cut back, 0 bases at V and 5 bases at J, with 14 bases in the middle. This CDR3 has 15 residues. The V gene's germline CDR1 is SGDLS and CDR2 YYNGEE. The CDR3 here is CASSVDLVGPYGYTF. The CDR3 region has the DNA TGTGCCAGCAGCGTAGATCTGGTGGGTCCATATGGCTACACCTTC.

The gene calls are TRBV6-2 or TRBV6-3 and TRBJ2-1; D gene uncertain. Germline CDR1 is MNHEY and CDR2 is SVGEGT. The V end lost 2 bases, the J end lost 4 bases, and 6 bases lay between the germline ends. The CDR3 contains 13 residues. In DNA form, the CDR3 reads TGTGCCAGCAGTTACCAATCGTACAATGAGCAGTTCTTC. This codes for CASSYQSYNEQFF.

Worth noting for this clone: Compared with germline, one end of the junction differs, possibly owing to a read error. V and J are TRBV7-3 and TRBJ2-1; D is possibly TRBD1 (6 bases). From germline, CDR1 is SGHTA and CDR2 FQGTGA. CDR3 size: 13 residues. The CDR3 loop is CANSRLGANEQFF. The CDR3 DNA sequence: TGTGCCAACAGCCGATTGGGGGCCAATGAGCAGTTCTTC.

The V call is TRBV6-1, the J call TRBJ2-3; tentative D call: TRBD2 (5 bases). CDR3 length: 16 amino acids. Per the germline V gene, CDR1 is MNHNS and CDR2 is SASEGT. V was clipped by 2 bases and J by 2 bases, with 14 bases between them. Written as DNA, the CDR3 is TGTGCCAGCAGTGAAAGGGCGGGCCTCGACACAGATACGCAGTATTTT. Amino acids: CASSERAGLDTDTQYF.

The chain carries TRBV6-2 or TRBV6-3 and TRBJ1-1, with D perhaps matching TRBD1 (5 bases). The CDR3 is made up of 12 amino acids. The V gene lost 2 bases and the J gene lost 6 bases, with 7 bases spanning the gap. Germline lookup yields CDR1 MNHEY and CDR2 SVGEGT. This chain's CDR3 is CASSYGAPEAFF. In DNA, the CDR3 is TGTGCCAGCAGTTACGGGGCCCCTGAAGCTTTCTTT.

DNA for the CDR3: TGCGCCAGCAGCAAGCTAGCGGGGTCCTACAATGAGCAGTTCTTC. Its translation is CASSKLAGSYNEQFF. This chain links TRBV5-1 with TRBJ2-1; 9 bases agree with TRBD2. The CDR3 contains 15 residues. CDR1 and CDR2 (germline): SGHRS, YFSETQ. V lost 4 bases and J lost 1; bases outside the gene matches: 3. Combining the CDR3 with reference TRBV5-1 and TRBJ2-1 gives the whole variable domain KAGVTQTPRYLIKTRGQQVTLSCSPISGHRSVSWYQQTPGQGLQFLFEYFSETQRNKGNFPGRFSGRQFSNSRSEMNVSTLELGDSALYLCASSKLAGSYNEQFFGPGTRLTVL.

V gene TRBV18 combines with J gene TRBJ2-3; D may correspond to TRBD1 or TRBD2 (5 bases each). The CDR3 covers 15 residues. Germline lookup yields CDR1 KGHSH and CDR2 LQKENI. Trimming left V 2 bases short and J 2 bases short, with 11 bases between. In DNA form, the CDR3 reads TGTGCCAGCTCACCAGTACTGGGGGTCACAGATACGCAGTATTTT. It yields the protein CASSPVLGVTDTQYF.

The chain couples TRBV6-5 to TRBJ2-2; TRBD1 aligns across 7 bases. V shed 2 bases, J shed 0 bases, and the junction held 0 bases outside the gene matches. Per germline, CDR1 MNHEY and CDR2 SVGAGI. The CDR3 has 15 amino acids. CDR3 sequence: CASSYDRANTGELFF. The CDR3 DNA reads TGTGCCAGCAGTTACGACAGGGCGAACACCGGGGAGCTGTTTTTT.

The chain carries TRBV5-1 and TRBJ2-2; 15 bases agree with TRBD2. This CDR3 has 18 amino acids. The trim removed 4 bases at V and 8 bases at J, leaving 12 bases unmatched. CDR1 is SGHRS, CDR2 YFSETQ, per germline. CDR3 sequence: CASSNYRTSGRAIGELFF. As DNA, the CDR3 is TGCGCCAGCAGCAATTATCGGACTAGCGGGAGGGCGATTGGGGAGCTGTTTTTT.

This clone was seen just once. V is TRBV6-5 and J is TRBJ2-2; D not certain. V was clipped by 2 bases and J by 7 bases, with 8 bases between them. Germline CDR1 and CDR2: MNHEY and SVGAGI. The CDR3 has 13 residues. CDR3 sequence reads: CASSYLPSGELFF. In DNA form, the CDR3 reads TGTGCCAGCAGTTACCTTCCCAGCGGGGAGCTGTTTTTT.

The rearrangement uses TRBV25-1 and TRBJ2-7, with TRBD2 identical over 7 bases. The CDR3 loop spans 12 amino acids. Germline V gene sequence: CDR1 MGHDK, CDR2 SYGVNS. The trim removed 8 bases at V and 2 bases at J, leaving 3 bases unmatched. In nucleotides, the CDR3 is TGTGCCAGCGGACTAGGCCCCTACGAGCAGTACTTC. Protein: CASGLGPYEQYF.